This TCR beta chain was found in a study of identical twins. Study-level findings and limits: Not following the same donors, the study drew its conclusions from cross-sectional statistical analysis. Models underestimated TCR alpha sharing (out-of-frame) in monozygotic twins. Fewer insertions marked abundant cord blood beta clonotypes; young adult naive trended weakly, memory not at all.

Trimming cost V 5 bases and J 2 bases, with 19 bases left between them. The CDR3 covers 16 residues. Germline V gene data show CDR1 as SGHAT and CDR2 as FQNNGV. Comments on this clonotype: Its antigen is currently unknown.

TCRdb fed the 5' RACE reads into MiXCR, producing one record per CDR3 protein. Counted here are about 720,000 distinct CDR3 sequences, over 8.5% occurring once; the ten biggest clones make up roughly 0.9%. Donors were all healthy Caucasians. These data were also filed under a second study, of yellow fever vaccine responses in identical twins.

Sample: PBMCs. This chain connects TRBV11-2 to TRBJ2-7; a weak D match, TRBD2 (5 bases). This TCR was sampled from a woman aged 18-35 years in good health. The CDR3 nucleotides read TGTGCCAGCAGCCCAAAAATTCGGAGGCTTCCCTACGAGCAGTACTTC. It yields the protein CASSPKIRRLPYEQYF.